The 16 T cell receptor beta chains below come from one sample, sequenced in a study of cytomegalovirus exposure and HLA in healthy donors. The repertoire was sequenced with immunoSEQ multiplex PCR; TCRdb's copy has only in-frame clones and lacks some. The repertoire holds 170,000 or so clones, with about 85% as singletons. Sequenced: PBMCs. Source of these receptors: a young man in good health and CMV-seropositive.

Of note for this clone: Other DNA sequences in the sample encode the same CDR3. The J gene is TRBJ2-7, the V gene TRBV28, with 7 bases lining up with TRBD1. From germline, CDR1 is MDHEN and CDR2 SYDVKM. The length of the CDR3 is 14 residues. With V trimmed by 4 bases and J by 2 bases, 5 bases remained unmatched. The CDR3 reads CASSSGQGAYEQYF. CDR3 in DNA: TGTGCCAGCAGTTCGGGGCAGGGGGCCTACGAGCAGTACTTC.

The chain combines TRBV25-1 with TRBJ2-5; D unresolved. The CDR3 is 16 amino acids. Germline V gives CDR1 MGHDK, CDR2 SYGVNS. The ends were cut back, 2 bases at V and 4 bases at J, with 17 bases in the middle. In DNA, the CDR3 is TGTGCCAGCAGTGAAGGGCCCCCTCCCGGTGGAGAGACCCAGTACTTC. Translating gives CASSEGPPPGGETQYF.

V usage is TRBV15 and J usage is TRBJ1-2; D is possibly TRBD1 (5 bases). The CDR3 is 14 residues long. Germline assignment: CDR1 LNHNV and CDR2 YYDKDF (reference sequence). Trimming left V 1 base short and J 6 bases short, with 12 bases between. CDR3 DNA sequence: TGTGCCACCAGCAGAGGTGTCCTCAGGGATGGCTACACCTTC. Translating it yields CATSRGVLRDGYTF.

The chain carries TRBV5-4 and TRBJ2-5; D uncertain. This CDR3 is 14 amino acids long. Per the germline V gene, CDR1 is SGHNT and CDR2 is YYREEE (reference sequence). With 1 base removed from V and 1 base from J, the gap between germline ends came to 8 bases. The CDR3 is CASSLTSGQETQYF. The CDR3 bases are TGTGCCAGCAGCTTGACGTCAGGCCAAGAGACCCAGTACTTC.

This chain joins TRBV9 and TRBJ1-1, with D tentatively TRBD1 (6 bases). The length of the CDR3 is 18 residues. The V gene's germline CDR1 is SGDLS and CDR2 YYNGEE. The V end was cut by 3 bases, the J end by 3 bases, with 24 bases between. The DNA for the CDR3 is TGTGCCAGCAGCGACGCCCAGGGGTTACAGGGTGTTTACACTGAAGCTTTCTTT. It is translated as CASSDAQGLQGVYTEAFF.

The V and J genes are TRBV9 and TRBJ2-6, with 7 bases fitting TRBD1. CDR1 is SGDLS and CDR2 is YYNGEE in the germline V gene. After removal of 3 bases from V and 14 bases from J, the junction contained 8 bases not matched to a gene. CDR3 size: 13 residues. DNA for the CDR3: TGTGCCAGCAGCGGAACAGGGGTCGAGATCCTGACTTTC. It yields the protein CASSGTGVEILTF. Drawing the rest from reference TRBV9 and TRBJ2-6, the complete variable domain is DSGVTQTPKHLITATGQRVTLRCSPRSGDLSVYWYQQSLDQGLQFLIQYYNGEERAKGNILERFSAQQFPDLHSELNLSSLELGDSALYFCASSGTGVEILTFGAGSRLTVL.

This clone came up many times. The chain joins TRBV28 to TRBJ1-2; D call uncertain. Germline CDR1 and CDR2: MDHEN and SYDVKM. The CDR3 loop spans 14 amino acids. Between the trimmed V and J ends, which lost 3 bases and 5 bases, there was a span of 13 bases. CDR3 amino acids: CASSLSGVRYGYTF. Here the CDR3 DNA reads TGTGCCAGCAGTTTGTCCGGGGTCCGTTATGGCTACACCTTC.

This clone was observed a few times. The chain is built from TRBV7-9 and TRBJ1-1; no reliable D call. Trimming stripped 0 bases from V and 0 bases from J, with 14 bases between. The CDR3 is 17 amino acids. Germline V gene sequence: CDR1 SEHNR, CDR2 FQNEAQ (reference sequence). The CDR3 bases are TGTGCCAGCAGCTTAGCGCCCGGGAGCAACATGAACACTGAAGCTTTCTTT. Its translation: CASSLAPGSNMNTEAFF.

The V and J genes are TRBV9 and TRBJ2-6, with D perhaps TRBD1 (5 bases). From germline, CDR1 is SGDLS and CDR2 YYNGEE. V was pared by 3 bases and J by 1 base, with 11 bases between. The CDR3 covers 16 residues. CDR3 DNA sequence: TGTGCCAGCAGCGCGGCAGGGATTTCTGGGGCCAACGTCCTGACTTTC. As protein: CASSAAGISGANVLTF.

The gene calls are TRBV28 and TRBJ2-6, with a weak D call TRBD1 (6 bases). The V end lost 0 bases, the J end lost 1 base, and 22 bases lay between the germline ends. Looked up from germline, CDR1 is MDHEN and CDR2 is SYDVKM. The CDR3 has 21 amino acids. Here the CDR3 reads CASSLWVSLGAVRSGANVLTF. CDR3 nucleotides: TGTGCCAGCAGTTTATGGGTTTCGCTGGGGGCCGTAAGGTCTGGGGCCAACGTCCTGACTTTC.

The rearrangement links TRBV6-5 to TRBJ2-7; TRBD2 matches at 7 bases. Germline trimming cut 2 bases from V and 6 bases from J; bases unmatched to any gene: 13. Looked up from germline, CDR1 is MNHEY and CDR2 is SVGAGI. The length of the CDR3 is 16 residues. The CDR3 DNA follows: TGTGCCAGCAGTTACACGATGCGGGGGAACAGTCGCGAGCAGTACTTC. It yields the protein CASSYTMRGNSREQYF.

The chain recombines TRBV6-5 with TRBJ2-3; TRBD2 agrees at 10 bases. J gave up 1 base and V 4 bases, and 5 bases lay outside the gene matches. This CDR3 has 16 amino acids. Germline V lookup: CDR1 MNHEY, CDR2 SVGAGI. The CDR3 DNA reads TGTGCCAGCAGTTCCGCTAGCGGGAGTCGCACAGATACGCAGTATTTT. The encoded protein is CASSSASGSRTDTQYF.

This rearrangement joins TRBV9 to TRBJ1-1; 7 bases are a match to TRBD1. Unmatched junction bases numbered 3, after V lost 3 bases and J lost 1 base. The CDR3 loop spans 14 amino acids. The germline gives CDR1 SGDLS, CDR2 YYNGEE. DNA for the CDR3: TGTGCCAGCAGCGCACAGGGGCCGAACACTGAAGCTTTCTTT. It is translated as CASSAQGPNTEAFF. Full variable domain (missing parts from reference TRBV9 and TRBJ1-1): DSGVTQTPKHLITATGQRVTLRCSPRSGDLSVYWYQQSLDQGLQFLIQYYNGEERAKGNILERFSAQQFPDLHSELNLSSLELGDSALYFCASSAQGPNTEAFFGQGTRLTVV.

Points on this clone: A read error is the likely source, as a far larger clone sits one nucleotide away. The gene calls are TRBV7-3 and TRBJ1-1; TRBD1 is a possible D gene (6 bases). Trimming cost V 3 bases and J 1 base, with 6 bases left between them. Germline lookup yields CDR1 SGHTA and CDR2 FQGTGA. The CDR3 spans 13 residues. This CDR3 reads CASSLDRNTEAFF. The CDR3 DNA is TGTGCCAGCAGCTTGGACAGGAACACTGAAGCTTTCTTT.

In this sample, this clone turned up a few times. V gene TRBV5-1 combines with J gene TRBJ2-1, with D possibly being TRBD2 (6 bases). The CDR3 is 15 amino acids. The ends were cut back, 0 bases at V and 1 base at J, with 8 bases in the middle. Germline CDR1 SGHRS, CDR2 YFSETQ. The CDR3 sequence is CASSLDAGSYNEQFF. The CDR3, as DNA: TGCGCCAGCAGCTTGGACGCGGGGTCCTACAATGAGCAGTTCTTC.

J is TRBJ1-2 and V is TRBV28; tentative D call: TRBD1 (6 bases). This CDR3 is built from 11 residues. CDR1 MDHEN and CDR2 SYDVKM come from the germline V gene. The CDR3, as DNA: TGTGCAGGGGGAGCTAACTATGGCTACACCTTC. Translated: CAGGANYGYTF.